Below, 2 T cell receptor beta chains from the same sample are listed, as sequenced in a study of beta chain features in type 1 diabetes. No antigen is known for these receptors. Whole-study findings and limits: The study found moderately but significantly shorter TCRB CDR3s in all four CD4+ subsets of Type 1 diabetes patients.

The investigators reverse transcribed all of the isolated RNA, so they sequenced expressed TCRB transcripts. Assay: immunoSEQ multiplex PCR; the TCRdb copy retains only in-frame clones and omits some. The repertoire holds about 160,000 clones, with 8% to 9.5% as singletons. The specimen was central memory CD4+ T cells from blood. These receptors were obtained from a young woman with type 1 diabetes.

The chain combines TRBV21-1 with TRBJ1-5; the table calls TRBD1, which could not be checked here. TRBV21-1 counts as a pseudogene. The CDR3 runs to 15 residues. CDR3 sequence (DNA): TGTGCCAGCTCCTTTTGGGGGACAGGGGGAAAGGCCCAGCATTTT. It yields the protein CASSFWGTGGKAQHF.

This sequence joins TRBV4-2 and TRBJ2-5; 9 bases align to TRBD1. This CDR3 is 15 amino acids long. Trimming cost V 1 base and J 5 bases; bases outside gene matches: 5. Per germline, CDR1 LGHNA and CDR2 YNFKEQ. In DNA, the CDR3 is TGTGCCAGCAGCCAAGTGGGACAGGGCGGGGAGACCCAGTACTTC. Translated, it gives CASSQVGQGGETQYF.